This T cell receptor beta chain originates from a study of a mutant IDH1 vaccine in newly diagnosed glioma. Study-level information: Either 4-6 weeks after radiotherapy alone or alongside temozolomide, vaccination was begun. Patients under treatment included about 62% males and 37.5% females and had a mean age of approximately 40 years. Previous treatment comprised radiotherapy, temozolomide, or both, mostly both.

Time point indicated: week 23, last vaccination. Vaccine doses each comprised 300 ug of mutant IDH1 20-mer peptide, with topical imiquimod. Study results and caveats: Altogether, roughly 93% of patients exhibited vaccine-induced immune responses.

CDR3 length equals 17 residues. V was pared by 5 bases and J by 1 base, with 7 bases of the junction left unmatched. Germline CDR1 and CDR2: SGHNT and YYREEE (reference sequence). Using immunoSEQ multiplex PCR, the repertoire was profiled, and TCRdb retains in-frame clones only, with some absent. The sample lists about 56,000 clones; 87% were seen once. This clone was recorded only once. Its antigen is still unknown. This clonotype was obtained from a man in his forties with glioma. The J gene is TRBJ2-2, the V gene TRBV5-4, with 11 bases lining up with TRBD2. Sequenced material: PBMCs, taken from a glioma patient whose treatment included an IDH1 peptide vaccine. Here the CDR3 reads CASRPGLAGGNTGELFF. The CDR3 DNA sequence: TGTGCCAGCAGACCTGGACTAGCGGGTGGGAACACCGGGGAGCTGTTTTTT. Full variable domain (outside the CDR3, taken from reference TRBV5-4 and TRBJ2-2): ETGVTQSPTHLIKTRGQQVTLRCSSQSGHNTVSWYQQALGQGPQFIFQYYREEENGRGNFPPRFSGLQFPNYSSELNVNALELDDSALYLCASRPGLAGGNTGELFFGEGSRLTVL.